These 10 T cell receptor beta chains share one sample of origin, sequenced in a study of control samples from healthy donors and cancer patients. This table comes from immunoSEQ multiplex PCR, and its TCRdb copy is limited to in-frame clones, with some not included. The table lists roughly 120,000 clones, 90% to 95% of them singletons, with approximately 8% in the top ten. The sample consisted of blood. The origin of the receptors is a woman aged 18-30 years in good health.

CDR3 DNA: TGTGCCAGCAGTTTTTACCGGTCCTCTGGGGCCAACGTCCTGACTTTC. Amino acids: CASSFYRSSGANVLTF. This chain links TRBV28 with TRBJ2-6; D is uncertain. This CDR3 comprises 16 residues. With 3 bases removed from V and 0 bases from J, the gap between germline ends came to 9 bases. The germline gives CDR1 MDHEN, CDR2 SYDVKM.

V and J are TRBV20-1 and TRBJ1-3; D is perhaps TRBD1 (5 bases). The CDR3 totals 13 residues. CDR1 and CDR2 from the germline V gene are DFQATT and SNEGSKA (reference sequence). Trimming removed 3 bases from V and 4 bases from J, with 10 bases in between. The CDR3 DNA sequence: TGCAGTGCTAGTCGGCAGGGAGGAAACACCATATATTTT. It codes for CSASRQGGNTIYF.

The chain combines TRBV24-1 with TRBJ1-1; no reliable D call. Trimming cost V 4 bases and J 2 bases, with 4 bases left between them. In germline, CDR1 is KGHDR, CDR2 SFDVKD. The CDR3 length is 12 residues. The CDR3 DNA sequence: TGTGCCACCAGTGAAGGCAACACTGAAGCTTTCTTT. It translates to CATSEGNTEAFF.

This sequence joins TRBV12-3 or TRBV12-4 and TRBJ2-3; D possibly corresponds to TRBD1 (5 bases). The CDR3 covers 12 residues. Trimming cost V 7 bases and J 7 bases, with 12 bases left between them. DNA of the CDR3: TGTGCCAGCACGACAGTAAAATATACGCAGTATTTT. Amino acids: CASTTVKYTQYF.

As regards this clone: The junction does not match germline at one end; this may be a read error. The V call is TRBV15, the J call TRBJ2-3; a possible D gene is TRBD2 (5 bases). The CDR3 contains 15 residues. Germline V gene data show CDR1 as LNHNV and CDR2 as YYDKDF (reference sequence). CDR3 nucleotides: TGTGCCACCAGTAGAGGGCAGGCAGCCACAGATACGCAGTATTTT. It yields the protein CATSRGQAATDTQYF.

This chain uses TRBV6-2 or TRBV6-3 with TRBJ2-3; 10 nucleotides align to TRBD2. Trimming removed 0 bases from V and 8 bases from J; junction bases left unmatched: 14. Germline CDR1 reads MNHEY; CDR2 reads SVGEGT. The CDR3 runs 18 residues. The DNA for the CDR3 is TGTGCCAGCAGTTACTCGAGGCGAGGAGCGGGAGGGCCAGGTACGCAGTATTTT. Protein sequence: CASSYSRRGAGGPGTQYF.

V gene TRBV30 combines with J gene TRBJ1-1, with D maybe TRBD1 (5 bases). The CDR3 covers 14 residues. Germline CDR1 is GTSNPN and CDR2 is SVGIG (reference sequence). Trimming stripped 3 bases from V and 1 base from J, with 12 bases between. In DNA, the CDR3 is TGTGCCTGGAGGGCAGGGCGGAGGAACACTGAAGCTTTCTTT. The encoded protein is CAWRAGRRNTEAFF. The whole variable domain, filled in from reference TRBV30 and TRBJ1-1, reads SQTIHQWPATLVQPVGSPLSLECTVEGTSNPNLYWYRQAAGRGLQLLFYSVGIGQISSEVPQNLSASRPQDRQFILSSKKLLLSDSGFYLCAWRAGRRNTEAFFGQGTRLTVV.

The chain recombines TRBV27 with TRBJ1-5; TRBD1 aligns across 8 bases. Unmatched junction bases numbered 4, after V lost 2 bases and J lost 4 bases. CDR3 length equals 15 residues. CDR1 is MNHEY and CDR2 is SMNVEV in the germline V gene (reference sequence). CDR3 coding DNA: TGTGCCAGCAGTTTAATTGGGACAGGAAATCAGCCCCAGCATTTT. This gives the protein CASSLIGTGNQPQHF.

The CDR3 is CASSQDTWEGTDTQYF. CDR3 in DNA: TGCGCCAGCAGCCAAGATACTTGGGAGGGCACAGATACGCAGTATTTT. The J gene is TRBJ2-3, the V gene TRBV4-3, with D perhaps matching TRBD2 (6 bases). Germline V lookup: CDR1 LGHNA, CDR2 YSLEER. This CDR3 has 16 residues. With 0 bases removed from V and 1 base from J, the gap between germline ends came to 11 bases.

The gene calls are TRBV6-1 and TRBJ2-3; 10 nucleotides match TRBD2. Germline CDR1 is MNHNS and CDR2 is SASEGT. The CDR3 contains 18 residues. After removal of 4 bases from V and 5 bases from J, the junction contained 15 bases not matched to a gene. As DNA, the CDR3 is TGTGCCAGCAGTGGACTCGGAGGTCCGAGCGGGGGGGTAGATACGCAGTATTTT. This encodes CASSGLGGPSGGVDTQYF.